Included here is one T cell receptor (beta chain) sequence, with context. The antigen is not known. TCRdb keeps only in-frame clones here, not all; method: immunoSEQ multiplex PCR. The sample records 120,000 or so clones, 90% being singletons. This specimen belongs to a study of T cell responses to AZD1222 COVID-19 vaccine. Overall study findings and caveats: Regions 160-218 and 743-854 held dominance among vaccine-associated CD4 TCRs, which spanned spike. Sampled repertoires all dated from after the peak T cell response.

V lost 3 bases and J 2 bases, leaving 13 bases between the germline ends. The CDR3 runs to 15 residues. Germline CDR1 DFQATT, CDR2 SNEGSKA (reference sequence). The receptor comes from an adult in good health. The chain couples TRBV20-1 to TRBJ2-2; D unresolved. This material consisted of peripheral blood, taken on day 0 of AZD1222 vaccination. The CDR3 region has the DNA TGCAGTGCTAGTGACGACCGCATAAACACCGGGGAGCTGTTTTTT. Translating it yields CSASDDRINTGELFF.